These 4 T cell receptor beta chains share one sample of origin, sequenced in a study of blood T cell repertoires in COVID-19 (dated by TCRdb to the early 2020s). Libraries were built with the immunoSEQ multiplex PCR assay. This is the immuneACCESS table as TCRdb keeps it, with only in-frame sequences that have V and J called. A part of the clones is gone; compared with another copy, unresolved V genes explain less than half, and the rest is unexplained. This sample lists 300,000 to 350,000 clones; approximately 85% were detected once. The ten largest clones take up roughly 2.2% of the sample. Material for sequencing was PBMCs or T cells enriched from blood (not recorded which). The receptors come from a man aged 30 to 45 who had recovered from COVID-19.

The chain is built from TRBV3-1 (or the pseudogene TRBV3-2) and TRBJ1-6, with D unclear. This CDR3 region has 13 residues. CDR1 and CDR2 from the germline V gene are LGHDT and YNNKEL (reference sequence). Trimming shortened V by 8 bases and J by 6 bases, and 11 bases separated the two germline ends. The CDR3 here is CASSNSVNSPLHF. CDR3 in DNA: TGTGCCAGCTCGAATAGTGTTAATTCACCCCTCCACTTT.

The chain links TRBV5-6 to TRBJ1-1; a possible D gene is TRBD1 (5 bases). Trimming pared 2 bases from V and 5 bases from J, leaving 19 bases between. Per the germline V gene, CDR1 is SGHDT and CDR2 is YYEEEE. The CDR3 loop spans 16 amino acids. In nucleotides, the CDR3 is TGTGCCAGCAGCTTTTTGCGGAGCGGGACGCGAACTGAAGCTTTCTTT. Translating gives CASSFLRSGTRTEAFF.

The chain carries TRBV10-3 and TRBJ1-1; 7 bases align to TRBD1. Unmatched junction bases numbered 8, after V lost 10 bases and J lost 0 bases. The CDR3 length is 14 residues. CDR1 and CDR2 (germline): ENHRY, SYGVKD. CDR3 coding DNA: TGTGCCACAGGGACAGACTTCATGAACACTGAAGCTTTCTTT. Encoded protein: CATGTDFMNTEAFF.

The rearrangement links TRBV6-5 to TRBJ2-3; D is perhaps TRBD1 (5 bases). Germline V CDR1 and CDR2: MNHEY, SVGAGI. The CDR3 covers 11 residues. The CDR3 DNA sequence: TGTGCTTCGTCACAGGCAGATACGCAGTATTTT. Translating it yields CASSQADTQYF.